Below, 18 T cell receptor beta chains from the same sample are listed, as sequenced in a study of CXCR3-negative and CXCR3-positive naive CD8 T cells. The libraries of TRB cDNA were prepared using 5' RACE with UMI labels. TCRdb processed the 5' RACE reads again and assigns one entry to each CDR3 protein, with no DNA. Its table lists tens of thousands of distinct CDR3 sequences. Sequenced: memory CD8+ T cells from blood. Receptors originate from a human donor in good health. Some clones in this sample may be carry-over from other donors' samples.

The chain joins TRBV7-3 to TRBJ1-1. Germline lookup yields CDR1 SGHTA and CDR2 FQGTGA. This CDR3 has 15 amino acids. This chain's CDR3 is CASSLNEGERTEAFF.

CDR3 protein: CASSYSGGGVSSYEQYF. The J gene is TRBJ2-7, the V gene TRBV6-5; TCRdb outputs TRBD2, but without DNA this stays unchecked. The V gene's germline CDR1 is MNHEY and CDR2 SVGAGI. This CDR3 is built from 17 residues.

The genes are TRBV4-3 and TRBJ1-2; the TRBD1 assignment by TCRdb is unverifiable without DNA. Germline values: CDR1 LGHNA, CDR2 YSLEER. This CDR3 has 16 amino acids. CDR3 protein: CASSHPGTGVAYGYTF.

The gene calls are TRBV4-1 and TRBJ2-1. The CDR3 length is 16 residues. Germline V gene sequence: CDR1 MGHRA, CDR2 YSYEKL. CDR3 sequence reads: CASSHGLASSYNEQFF.

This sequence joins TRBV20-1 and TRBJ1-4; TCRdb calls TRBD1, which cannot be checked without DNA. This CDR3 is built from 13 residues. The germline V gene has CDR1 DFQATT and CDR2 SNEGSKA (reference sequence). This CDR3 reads CSAPQGPNEKLFF.

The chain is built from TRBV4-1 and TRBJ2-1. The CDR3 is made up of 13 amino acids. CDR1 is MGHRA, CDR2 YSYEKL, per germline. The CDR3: CASSQYTYNEQFF.

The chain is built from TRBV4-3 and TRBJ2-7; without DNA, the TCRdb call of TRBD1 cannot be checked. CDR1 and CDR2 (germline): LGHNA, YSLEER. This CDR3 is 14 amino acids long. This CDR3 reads CASSLGTGQGEQYF.

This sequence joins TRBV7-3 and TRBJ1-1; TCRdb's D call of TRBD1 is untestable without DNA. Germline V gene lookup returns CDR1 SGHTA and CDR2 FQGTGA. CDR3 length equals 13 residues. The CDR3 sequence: CASSYYRDTEAFF.

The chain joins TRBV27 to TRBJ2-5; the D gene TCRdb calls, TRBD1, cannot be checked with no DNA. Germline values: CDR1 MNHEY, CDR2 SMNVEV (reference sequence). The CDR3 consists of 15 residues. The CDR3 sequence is CASSFRGAEQETQYF.

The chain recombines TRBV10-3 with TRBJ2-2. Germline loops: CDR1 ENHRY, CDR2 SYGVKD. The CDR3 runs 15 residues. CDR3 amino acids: CAISESERDTGELFF.

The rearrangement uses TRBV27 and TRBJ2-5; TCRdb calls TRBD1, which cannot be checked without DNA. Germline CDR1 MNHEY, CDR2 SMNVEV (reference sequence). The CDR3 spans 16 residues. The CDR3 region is CASSLLGQGVLETQYF.

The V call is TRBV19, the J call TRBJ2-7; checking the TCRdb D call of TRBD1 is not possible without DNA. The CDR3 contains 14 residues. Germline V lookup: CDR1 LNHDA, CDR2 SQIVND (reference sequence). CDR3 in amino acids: CASSMFGGHYEQYF.

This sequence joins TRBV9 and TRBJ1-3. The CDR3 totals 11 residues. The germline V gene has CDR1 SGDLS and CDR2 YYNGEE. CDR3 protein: CASNVGNTIYF.

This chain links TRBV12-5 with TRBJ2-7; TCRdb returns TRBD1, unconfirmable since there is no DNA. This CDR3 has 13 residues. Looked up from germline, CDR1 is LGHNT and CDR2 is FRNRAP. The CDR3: CAWRLGAIYEQYF.

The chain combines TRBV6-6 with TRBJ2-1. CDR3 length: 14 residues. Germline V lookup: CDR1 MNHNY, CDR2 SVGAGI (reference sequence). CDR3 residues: CASSYGQDYNEQFF.

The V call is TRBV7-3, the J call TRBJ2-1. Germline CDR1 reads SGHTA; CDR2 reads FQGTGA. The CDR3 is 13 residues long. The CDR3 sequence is CASSLRSRSEQFF.

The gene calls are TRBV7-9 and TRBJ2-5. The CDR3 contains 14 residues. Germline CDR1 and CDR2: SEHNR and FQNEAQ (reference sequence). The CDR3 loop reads CASSPRQFQETQYF.

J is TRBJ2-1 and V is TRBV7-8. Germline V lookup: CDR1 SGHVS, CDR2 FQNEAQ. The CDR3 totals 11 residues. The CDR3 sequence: CASSLSGEQFF.